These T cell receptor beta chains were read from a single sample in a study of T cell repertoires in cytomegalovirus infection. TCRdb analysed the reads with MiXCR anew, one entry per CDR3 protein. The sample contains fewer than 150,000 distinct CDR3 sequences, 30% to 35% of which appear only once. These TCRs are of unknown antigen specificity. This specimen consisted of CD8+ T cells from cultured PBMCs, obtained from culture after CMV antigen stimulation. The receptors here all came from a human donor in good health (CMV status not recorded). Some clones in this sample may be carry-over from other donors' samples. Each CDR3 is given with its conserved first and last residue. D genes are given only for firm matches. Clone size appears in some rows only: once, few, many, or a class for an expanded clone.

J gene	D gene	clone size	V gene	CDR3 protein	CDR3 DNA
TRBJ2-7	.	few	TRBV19	CASQDDSAEQYF	TGTGCCTCTCAGGACGATTCGGCCGAGCAGTACTTC
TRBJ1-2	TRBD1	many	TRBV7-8	CASSQGQSPRGGYTF	TGTGCCAGCAGCCAGGGACAGTCCCCCAGGGGTGGCTACACCTTC
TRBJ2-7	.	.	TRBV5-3	CASSLAVESYEQYF	TGTGCCAGCAGCTTGGCCGTCGAGTCCTACGAGCAGTACTTC
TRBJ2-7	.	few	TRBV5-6	CASSTQGSEQYF	TGTGCCAGCAGCACTCAGGGGTCCGAGCAGTACTTC
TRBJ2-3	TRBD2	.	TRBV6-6	CASSPTEPAGGTDTQYF	TGTGCCAGCAGCCCTACCGAGCCAGCGGGGGGCACAGATACGCAGTATTTT
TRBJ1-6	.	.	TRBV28	CASSSQRVGNSPLHF	TGTGCCAGCAGCTCTCAGCGGGTAGGAAATTCACCCCTCCACTTT
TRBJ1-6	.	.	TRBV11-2	CASSLAMDWPPLHF	TGTGCCAGCAGCTTAGCTATGGATTGGCCACCCCTCCACTTT
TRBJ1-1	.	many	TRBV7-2	CASSPRSTEAFF	TGTGCCAGCAGCCCTCGTAGCACTGAAGCTTTCTTT
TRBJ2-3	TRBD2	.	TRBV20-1	CSAKRELAGETDTQYF	TGCAGTGCCAAGCGCGAACTAGCGGGGGAAACAGATACGCAGTATTTT
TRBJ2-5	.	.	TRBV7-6	CASSFDKYQETQYF	TGTGCCAGCAGCTTTGACAAGTACCAAGAGACCCAGTACTTC
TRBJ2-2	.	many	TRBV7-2	CASSSTNRPRGGELFF	TGTGCCAGCAGCTCAACTAATCGACCGCGGGGCGGGGAGCTGTTTTTT
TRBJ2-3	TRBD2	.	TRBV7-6	CASSPEAGQYTDTQYF	TGTGCCAGCAGTCCTGAAGCGGGGCAATACACAGATACGCAGTATTTT
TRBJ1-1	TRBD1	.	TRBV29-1	CSVPGQGGRGAFF	TGCAGCGTCCCGGGACAGGGGGGCCGTGGAGCTTTCTTT
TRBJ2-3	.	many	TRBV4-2	CASSHYQRRTDTQYF	TGTGCCAGCAGCCACTACCAGCGGAGAACAGATACGCAGTATTTT
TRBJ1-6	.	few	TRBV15	CATSRDLGEFNSPLHF	TGTGCCACCAGCAGAGATCTTGGGGAGTTTAATTCACCCCTCCACTTT
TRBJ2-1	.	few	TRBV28	CASTPNLGYNEQFF	TGTGCCAGCACCCCGAATCTGGGCTACAATGAGCAGTTCTTC
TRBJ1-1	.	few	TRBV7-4	CASSSTASAQMNTEAFF	TGTGCCAGCAGTTCCACGGCGTCGGCGCAGATGAACACTGAAGCTTTCTTT
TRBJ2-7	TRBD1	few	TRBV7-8	CASSFRTGAYEQYF	TGTGCCAGCAGCTTCCGGACAGGGGCCTACGAGCAGTACTTC
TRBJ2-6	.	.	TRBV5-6	CASSLAGANVLTF	TGTGCCAGCAGCTTGGCTGGGGCCAACGTCCTGACTTTC
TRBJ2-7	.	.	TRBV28	CASRVDGTYEQYF	TGTGCCAGCAGGGTCGACGGGACCTACGAGCAGTACTTC
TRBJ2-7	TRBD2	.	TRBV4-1	CASSQEWAGSGGPLGEQYF	TGCGCCAGCAGCCAAGAGTGGGCGGGTAGCGGGGGCCCCCTAGGGGAGCAGTACTTC
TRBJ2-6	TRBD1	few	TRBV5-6	CASSLEQDRDPGANVLTF	TGTGCCAGCAGCTTGGAACAGGACAGGGATCCTGGGGCCAACGTCCTGACTTTC
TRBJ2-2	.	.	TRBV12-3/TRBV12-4	CASSLVQAYPNTGELFF	TGTGCCAGCAGTTTAGTCCAGGCGTACCCGAACACCGGGGAGCTGTTTTTT
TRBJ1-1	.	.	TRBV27	CASSFGVSTEAFF	TGTGCCAGCAGTTTTGGGGTAAGCACTGAAGCTTTCTTT
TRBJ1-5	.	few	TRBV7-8	CASSPLVTSSNQPQHF	TGTGCCAGCAGCCCCTTGGTGACATCGAGCAATCAGCCCCAGCATTTT
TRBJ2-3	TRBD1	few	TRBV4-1	CASSQAQGADTQYF	TGCGCCAGCAGCCAAGCTCAGGGGGCAGATACGCAGTATTTT
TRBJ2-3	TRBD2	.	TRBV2	CATPLAGGRDTQYF	TGTGCCACCCCACTAGCGGGGGGCCGAGATACGCAGTATTTT
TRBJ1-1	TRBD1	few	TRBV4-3	CASSQDATGGNTEAFF	TGCGCCAGCAGCCAAGATGCCACAGGGGGGAACACTGAAGCTTTCTTT
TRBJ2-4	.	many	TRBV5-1	CASSWAQGAKNIQYF	TGCGCCAGCAGCTGGGCCCAGGGGGCCAAAAACATTCAGTACTTC
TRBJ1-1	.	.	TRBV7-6	CASSLVAGGQGRIRTEAFF	TGTGCCAGCAGCTTAGTAGCCGGGGGGCAGGGGAGGATCCGCACTGAAGCTTTCTTT
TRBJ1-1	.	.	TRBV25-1	CASSPWGGANTEAFF	TGTGCCAGCAGTCCCTGGGGGGGCGCGAACACTGAAGCTTTCTTT
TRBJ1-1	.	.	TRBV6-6	CASLEGGFEAFF	TGTGCCAGCCTCGAAGGGGGATTTGAAGCTTTCTTT
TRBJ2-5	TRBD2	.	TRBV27	CASSRGPYSGGYQETRYF	TGTGCCAGCAGCCGCGGGCCCTATAGCGGGGGGTACCAAGAGACCCGGTACTTC
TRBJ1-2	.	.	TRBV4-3	CASSQDRGEGGYTF	TGCGCCAGCAGCCAAGATAGGGGCGAGGGCGGCTACACCTTC
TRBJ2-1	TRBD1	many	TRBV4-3	CASSQTWTGQEADKQFF	TGCGCCAGCAGCCAAACCTGGACAGGGCAAGAAGCGGATAAGCAGTTCTTC
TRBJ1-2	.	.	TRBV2	CASTDRRYSDYGYTF	TGTGCCAGCACTGACCGACGGTACAGTGATTATGGCTACACCTTC
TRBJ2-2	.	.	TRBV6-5	CASSYLMGIRELFF	TGTGCCAGCAGTTACCTCATGGGGATCCGGGAGCTGTTTTTT
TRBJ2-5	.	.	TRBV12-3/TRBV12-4	CASSLPEEETQYF	TGTGCCAGCAGTTTACCGGAAGAAGAGACCCAGTACTTC
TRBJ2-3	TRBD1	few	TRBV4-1	CASTTGQGTGTDTQYF	TGCGCCAGCACCACGGGACAGGGGACGGGGACAGATACGCAGTATTTT
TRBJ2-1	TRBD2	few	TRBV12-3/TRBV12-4	CASSGLAGGHSYNEQFF	TGTGCCAGCAGCGGACTAGCGGGGGGGCATTCCTACAATGAGCAGTTCTTC
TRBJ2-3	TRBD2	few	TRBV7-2	CASSLGLAGGRDTQYF	TGTGCCAGCAGCTTAGGTTTAGCGGGGGGCCGAGATACGCAGTATTTT
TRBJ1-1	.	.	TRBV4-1	CASSQGRGSDTEAFF	TGCGCCAGCAGCCAAGGGCGGGGATCGGACACTGAAGCTTTCTTT
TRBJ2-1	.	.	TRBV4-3	CASSQDEGLSEQFF	TGCGCCAGCAGCCAAGATGAGGGCCTCAGTGAGCAGTTCTTC
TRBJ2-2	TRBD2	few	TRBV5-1	CASSLRAGENTGELFF	TGCGCCAGCAGCCTCCGGGCGGGGGAGAACACCGGGGAGCTGTTTTTT
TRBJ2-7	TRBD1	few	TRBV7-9	CASSLGGTGSTYEQYF	TGTGCCAGCAGCTTAGGGGGGACAGGGAGCACCTACGAGCAGTACTTC
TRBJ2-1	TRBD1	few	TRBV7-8	CASSPGQGSVNEQFF	TGTGCCAGCAGCCCTGGACAGGGATCTGTCAATGAGCAGTTCTTC
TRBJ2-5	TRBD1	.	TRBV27	CASSTLTGLRETQYF	TGTGCCAGCAGTACCTTGACAGGGCTGAGGGAGACCCAGTACTTC
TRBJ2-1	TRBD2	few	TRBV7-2	CASSWNGGGPYNEQFF	TGTGCCAGCAGTTGGAATGGCGGGGGTCCTTACAATGAGCAGTTCTTC
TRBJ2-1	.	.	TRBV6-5	CASSYSGTPATGEQFF	TGTGCCAGCAGTTACTCTGGGACACCGGCAACTGGGGAGCAGTTCTTC
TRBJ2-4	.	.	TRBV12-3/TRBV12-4	CASSLPGAIQYF	TGTGCCAGCTCCCTGCCCGGTGCAATTCAGTACTTC
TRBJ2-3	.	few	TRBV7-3	CASSLSGPSTDTQYF	TGTGCCAGCAGCTTAAGTGGCCCTAGCACAGATACGCAGTATTTT
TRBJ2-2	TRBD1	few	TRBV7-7	CASSRQGSGELFF	TGTGCTAGCAGCCGACAGGGTAGCGGGGAGCTGTTTTTT
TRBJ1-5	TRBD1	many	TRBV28	CASSIYRGGSNQPQHF	TGTGCCAGCAGTATTTACAGGGGGGGAAGCAATCAGCCCCAGCATTTT
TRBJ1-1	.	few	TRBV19	CASTIFGENTEAFF	TGTGCCAGTACCATCTTCGGGGAGAACACTGAAGCTTTCTTT
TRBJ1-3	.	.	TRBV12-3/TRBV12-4	CASSQRSSGNTIYF	TGTGCCAGCAGTCAAAGGAGTTCTGGAAACACCATATATTTT
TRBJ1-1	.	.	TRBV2	CASSRGSQTEAFF	TGTGCCAGCAGCCGAGGATCCCAAACTGAAGCTTTCTTT
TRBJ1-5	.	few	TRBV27	CASSPLGGSNQPQHF	TGTGCCAGCAGTCCCCTCGGTGGGAGCAATCAGCCCCAGCATTTT
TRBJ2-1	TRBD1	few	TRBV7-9	CASSSTRDRDNEQFF	TGTGCCAGCAGCTCCACCCGGGACAGGGACAATGAGCAGTTCTTC